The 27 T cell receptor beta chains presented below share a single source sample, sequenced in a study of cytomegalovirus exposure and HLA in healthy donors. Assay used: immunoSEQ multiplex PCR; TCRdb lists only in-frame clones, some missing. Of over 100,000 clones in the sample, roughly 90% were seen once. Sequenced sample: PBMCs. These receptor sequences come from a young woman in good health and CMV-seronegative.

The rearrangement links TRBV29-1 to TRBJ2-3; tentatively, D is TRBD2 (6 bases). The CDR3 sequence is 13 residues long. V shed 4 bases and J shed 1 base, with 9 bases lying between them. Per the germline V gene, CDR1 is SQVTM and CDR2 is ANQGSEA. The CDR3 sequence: CSVAGGGTDTQYF. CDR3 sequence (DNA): TGCAGCGTTGCAGGCGGGGGCACAGATACGCAGTATTTT.

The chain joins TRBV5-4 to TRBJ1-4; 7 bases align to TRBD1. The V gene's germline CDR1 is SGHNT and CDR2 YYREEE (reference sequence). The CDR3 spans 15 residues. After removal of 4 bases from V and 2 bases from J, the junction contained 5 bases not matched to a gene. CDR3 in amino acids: CASSPTGATNEKLFF. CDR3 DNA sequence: TGTGCCAGCAGCCCTACAGGGGCGACTAATGAAAAACTGTTTTTT.

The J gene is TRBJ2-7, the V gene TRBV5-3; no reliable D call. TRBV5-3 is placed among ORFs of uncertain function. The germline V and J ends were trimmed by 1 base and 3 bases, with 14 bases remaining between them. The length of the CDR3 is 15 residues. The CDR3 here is CARSLRLDGYYEQYF. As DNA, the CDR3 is TGTGCCAGAAGCTTGCGGCTAGACGGTTACTACGAGCAGTACTTC.

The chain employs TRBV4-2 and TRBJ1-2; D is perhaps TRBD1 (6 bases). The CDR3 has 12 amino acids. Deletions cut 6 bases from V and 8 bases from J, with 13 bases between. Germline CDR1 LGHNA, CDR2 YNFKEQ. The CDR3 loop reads CASSLDSRGYTF. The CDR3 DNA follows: TGTGCCAGCAGTCTGGACAGTCGCGGCTACACCTTC.

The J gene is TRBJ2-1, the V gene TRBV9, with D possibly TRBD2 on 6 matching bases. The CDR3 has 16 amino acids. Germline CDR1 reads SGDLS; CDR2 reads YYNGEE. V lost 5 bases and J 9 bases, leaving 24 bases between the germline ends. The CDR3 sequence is CASSLIAGSSVLEQFF. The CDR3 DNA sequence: TGTGCCAGCAGTCTCATCGCGGGGAGTTCAGTACTTGAGCAGTTCTTC.

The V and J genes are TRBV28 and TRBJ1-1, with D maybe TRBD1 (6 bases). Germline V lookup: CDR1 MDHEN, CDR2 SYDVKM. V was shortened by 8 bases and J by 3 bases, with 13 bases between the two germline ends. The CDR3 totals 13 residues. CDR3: CASAGQSHTEAFF. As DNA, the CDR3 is TGTGCCAGCGCCGGACAGTCACACACTGAAGCTTTCTTT.

CDR3 amino acids: CASSLWEAGNTIYF. The CDR3 coding sequence is TGTGCCAGCAGCTTGTGGGAGGCTGGAAACACCATATATTTT. The rearrangement joins TRBV5-6 to TRBJ1-3; D remains ambiguous. The CDR3 has 14 residues. The V gene lost 1 base and the J gene lost 2 bases, with 7 bases spanning the gap. Germline CDR1 and CDR2: SGHDT and YYEEEE.

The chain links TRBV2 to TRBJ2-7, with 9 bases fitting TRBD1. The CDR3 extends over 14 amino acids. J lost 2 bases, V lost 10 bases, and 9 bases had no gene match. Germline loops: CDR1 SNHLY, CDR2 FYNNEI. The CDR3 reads CATRPQGAAYEQYF. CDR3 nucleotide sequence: TGTGCCACCCGACCACAGGGGGCAGCCTACGAGCAGTACTTC.

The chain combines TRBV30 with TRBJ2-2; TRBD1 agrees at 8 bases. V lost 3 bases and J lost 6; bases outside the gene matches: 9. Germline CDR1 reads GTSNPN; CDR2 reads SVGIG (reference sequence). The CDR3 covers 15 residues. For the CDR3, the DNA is TGTGCCTGGAGCCCCCGGACAGGGCTTGCCGGGGAGCTGTTTTTT. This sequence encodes CAWSPRTGLAGELFF.

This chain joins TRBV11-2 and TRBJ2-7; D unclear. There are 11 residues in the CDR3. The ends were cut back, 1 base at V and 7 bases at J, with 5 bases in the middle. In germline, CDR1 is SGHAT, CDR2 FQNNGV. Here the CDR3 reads CASSLASEQYF. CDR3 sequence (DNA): TGTGCCAGCAGCTTAGCGAGTGAGCAGTACTTC.

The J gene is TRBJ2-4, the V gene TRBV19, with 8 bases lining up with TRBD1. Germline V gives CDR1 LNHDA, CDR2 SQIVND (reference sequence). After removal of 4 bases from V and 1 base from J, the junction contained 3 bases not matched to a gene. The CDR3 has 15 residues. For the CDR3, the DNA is TGTGCCAGTAGTAAGACAGGGGCGGCCAAAAACATTCAGTACTTC. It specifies CASSKTGAAKNIQYF.

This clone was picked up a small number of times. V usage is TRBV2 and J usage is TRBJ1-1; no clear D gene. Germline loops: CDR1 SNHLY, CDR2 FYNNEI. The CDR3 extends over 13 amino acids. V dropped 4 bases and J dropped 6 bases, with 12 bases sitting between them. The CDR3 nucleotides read TGTGCCAGCAGTGTGAGGGAAAGGGCTGAAGCTTTCTTT. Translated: CASSVRERAEAFF. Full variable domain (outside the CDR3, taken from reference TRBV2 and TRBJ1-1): EPEVTQTPSHQVTQMGQEVILRCVPISNHLYFYWYRQILGQKVEFLVSFYNNEISEKSEIFDDQFSVERPDGSNFTLKIRSTKLEDSAMYFCASSVRERAEAFFGQGTRLTVV.

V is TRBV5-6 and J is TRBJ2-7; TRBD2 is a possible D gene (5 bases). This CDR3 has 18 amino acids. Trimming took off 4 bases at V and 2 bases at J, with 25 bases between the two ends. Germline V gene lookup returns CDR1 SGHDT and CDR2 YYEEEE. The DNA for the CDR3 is TGTGCCAGCAGCCCACTTTCGACCGGGAATCCACCCACCTACGAGCAGTACTTC. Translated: CASSPLSTGNPPTYEQYF. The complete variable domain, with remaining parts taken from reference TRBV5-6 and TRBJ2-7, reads DAGVTQSPTHLIKTRGQQVTLRCSPKSGHDTVSWYQQALGQGPQFIFQYYEEEERQRGNFPDRFSGHQFPNYSSELNVNALLLGDSALYLCASSPLSTGNPPTYEQYFGPGTRLTVT.

CDR3: CASSISGPASGNTIYF. In nucleotides, the CDR3 is TGCGCCAGCAGCATTTCTGGGCCAGCCTCTGGAAACACCATATATTTT. The chain uses TRBV4-3 and TRBJ1-3; no clear D. The germline V gene encodes CDR1 LGHNA and CDR2 YSLEER. Trimming cost V 5 bases and J 0 bases, with 14 bases left between them. The CDR3 is 16 residues long.

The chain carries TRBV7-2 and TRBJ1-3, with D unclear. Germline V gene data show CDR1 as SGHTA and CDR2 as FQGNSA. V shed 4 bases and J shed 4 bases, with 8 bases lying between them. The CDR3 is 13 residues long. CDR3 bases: TGTGCCAGCAGCTCCTACCTAGGAAACACCATATATTTT. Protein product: CASSSYLGNTIYF.

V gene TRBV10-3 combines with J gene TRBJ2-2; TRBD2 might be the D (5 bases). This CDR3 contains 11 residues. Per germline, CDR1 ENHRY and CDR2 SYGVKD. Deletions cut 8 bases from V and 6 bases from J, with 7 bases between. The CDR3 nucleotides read TGTGCCATCGGAGGCGCCGGGGAGCTGTTTTTT. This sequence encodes CAIGGAGELFF.

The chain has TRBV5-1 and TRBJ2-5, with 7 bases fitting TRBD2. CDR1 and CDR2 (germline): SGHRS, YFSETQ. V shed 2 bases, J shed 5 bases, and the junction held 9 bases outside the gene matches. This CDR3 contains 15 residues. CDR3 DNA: TGCGCCAGCAGCTTTTGGACTAGAGGTATTGAGACCCAGTACTTC. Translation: CASSFWTRGIETQYF.

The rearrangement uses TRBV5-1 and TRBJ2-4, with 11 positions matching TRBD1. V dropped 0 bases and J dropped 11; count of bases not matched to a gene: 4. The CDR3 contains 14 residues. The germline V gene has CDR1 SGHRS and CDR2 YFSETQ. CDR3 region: CASSLGGQGALQYF. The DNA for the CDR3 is TGCGCCAGCAGCTTGGGCGGACAGGGGGCGCTTCAGTACTTC.

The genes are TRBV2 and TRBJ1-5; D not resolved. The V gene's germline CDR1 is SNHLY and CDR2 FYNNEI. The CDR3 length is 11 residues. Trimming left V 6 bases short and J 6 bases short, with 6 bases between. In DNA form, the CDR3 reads TGTGCCAGCAGATTGGCTCAGCCCCAGCATTTT. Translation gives CASRLAQPQHF.

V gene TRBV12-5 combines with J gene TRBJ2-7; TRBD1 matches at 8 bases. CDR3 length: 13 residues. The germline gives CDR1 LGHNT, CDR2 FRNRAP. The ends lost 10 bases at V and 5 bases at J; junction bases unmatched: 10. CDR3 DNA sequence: TGTGCTACCCGGAGGACAGGGCCCCACGAGCAGTACTTC. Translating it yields CATRRTGPHEQYF. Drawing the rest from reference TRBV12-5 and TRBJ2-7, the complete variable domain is DARVTQTPRHKVTEMGQEVTMRCQPILGHNTVFWYRQTMMQGLELLAYFRNRAPLDDSGMPKDRFSAEMPDATLATLKIQPSEPRDSAVYFCATRRTGPHEQYFGPGTRLTVT.

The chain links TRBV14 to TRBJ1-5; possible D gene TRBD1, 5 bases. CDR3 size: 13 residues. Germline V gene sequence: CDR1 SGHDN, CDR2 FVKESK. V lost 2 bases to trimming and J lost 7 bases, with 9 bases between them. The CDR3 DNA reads TGTGCCAGCAGCCAAAGGCGGGGGCAGCCCCAGCATTTT. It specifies CASSQRRGQPQHF. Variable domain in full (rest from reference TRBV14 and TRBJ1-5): EAGVTQFPSHSVIEKGQTVTLRCDPISGHDNLYWYRRVMGKEIKFLLHFVKESKQDESGMPNNRFLAERTGGTYSTLKVQPAELEDSGVYFCASSQRRGQPQHFGDGTRLSIL.

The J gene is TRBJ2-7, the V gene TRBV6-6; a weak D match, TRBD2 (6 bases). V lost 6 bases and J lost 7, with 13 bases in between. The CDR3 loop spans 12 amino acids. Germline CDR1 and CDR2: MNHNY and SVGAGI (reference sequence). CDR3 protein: CASRGEAGEQYF. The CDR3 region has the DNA TGTGCCAGCAGGGGGGAGGCTGGAGAGCAGTACTTC.

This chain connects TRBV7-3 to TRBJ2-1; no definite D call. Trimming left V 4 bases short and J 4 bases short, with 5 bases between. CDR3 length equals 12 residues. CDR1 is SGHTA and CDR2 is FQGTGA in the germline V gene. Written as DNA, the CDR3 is TGTGCCAGCAGCTACGGTTACAATGAGCAGTTCTTC. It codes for CASSYGYNEQFF.

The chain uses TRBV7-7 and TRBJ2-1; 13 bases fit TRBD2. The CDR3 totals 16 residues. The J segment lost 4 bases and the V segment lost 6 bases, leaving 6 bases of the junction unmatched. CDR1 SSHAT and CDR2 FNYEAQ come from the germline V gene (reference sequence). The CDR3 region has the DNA TGTGCCAGCAGTCAAGCGGGACTAGCGGGATACAATGAGCAGTTCTTC. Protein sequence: CASSQAGLAGYNEQFF.

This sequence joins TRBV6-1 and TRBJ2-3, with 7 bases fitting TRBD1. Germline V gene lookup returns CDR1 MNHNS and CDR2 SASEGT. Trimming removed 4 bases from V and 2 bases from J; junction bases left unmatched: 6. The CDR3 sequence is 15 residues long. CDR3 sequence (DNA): TGTGCCAGCAGTGGGAAGGGGGCGGACACAGATACGCAGTATTTT. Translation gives CASSGKGADTDTQYF.

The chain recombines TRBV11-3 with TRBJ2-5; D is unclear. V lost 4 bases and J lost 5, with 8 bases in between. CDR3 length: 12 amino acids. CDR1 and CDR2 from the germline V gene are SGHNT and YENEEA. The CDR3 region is CASSSDRETQYF. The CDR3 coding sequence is TGTGCCAGCAGCTCCGATCGGGAGACCCAGTACTTC.

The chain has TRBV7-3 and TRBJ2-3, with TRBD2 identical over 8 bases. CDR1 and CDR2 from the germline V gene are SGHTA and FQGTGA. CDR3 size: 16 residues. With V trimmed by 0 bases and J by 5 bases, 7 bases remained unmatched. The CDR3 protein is CASSLTPGLAGDTQYF. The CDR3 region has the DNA TGTGCCAGCAGCTTAACACCCGGACTAGCAGGAGATACGCAGTATTTT.